The rows below give T cell receptor beta chains drawn from one sample of a study of monozygotic twins with inflammatory bowel disease. Each CDR3 protein gets one entry in TCRdb, which reprocessed the 5' RACE reads and gives no DNA. The table for this sample gives approximately 150,000 distinct CDR3 sequences. Specimen: blood. The receptors stem from a human donor with ulcerative colitis or Crohn's disease, or a healthy co-twin of an affected twin (not recorded which). Each CDR3 is given with its conserved first and last residue. Each record gives: J gene, V gene, CDR3 protein.

J gene: TRBJ1-2
V gene: TRBV30
CDR3 protein: CAWSVLANYTF

J gene: TRBJ2-7
V gene: TRBV6-5
CDR3 protein: CASSYRGITHEQYF

J gene: TRBJ2-3
V gene: TRBV5-1
CDR3 protein: CAGTYTPLAGDKDTQYF

J gene: TRBJ1-1
V gene: TRBV30
CDR3 protein: CAWRPGGLNTEAFF

J gene: TRBJ1-3
V gene: TRBV5-6
CDR3 protein: CASSSKGQSLSGNTIYF

J gene: TRBJ1-2
V gene: TRBV29-1
CDR3 protein: CSVEEEGYYGYTF

J gene: TRBJ2-5
V gene: TRBV12-3/TRBV12-4
CDR3 protein: CAGSAEAWSETQYF

J gene: TRBJ2-4
V gene: TRBV5-6
CDR3 protein: CASSTSGLAKNIQYF

J gene: TRBJ2-2
V gene: TRBV10-3
CDR3 protein: CATRQGLNTGELFF

J gene: TRBJ2-5
V gene: TRBV4-1
CDR3 protein: CASSARRQDGTQYF

J gene: TRBJ2-3
V gene: TRBV20-1
CDR3 protein: CSARGTSGFTDTQYF

J gene: TRBJ1-2
V gene: TRBV25-1
CDR3 protein: CASSEWDAFYGYTF

J gene: TRBJ1-1
V gene: TRBV29-1
CDR3 protein: CSVRPGAENTEAFF

J gene: TRBJ2-1
V gene: TRBV3-1
CDR3 protein: CASSQDPTFNEQFF

J gene: TRBJ2-4
V gene: TRBV5-1
CDR3 protein: CASSLGVGGDIQYF

J gene: TRBJ2-3
V gene: TRBV5-1
CDR3 protein: CASSDSGFLDTQYF

J gene: TRBJ2-3
V gene: TRBV10-2
CDR3 protein: CASSDRSLARGDTQYF

J gene: TRBJ2-1
V gene: TRBV19
CDR3 protein: CASAASGVGEQFF

J gene: TRBJ2-1
V gene: TRBV5-4
CDR3 protein: CASSITFLAGVGRNEQFF

J gene: TRBJ2-2
V gene: TRBV29-1
CDR3 protein: CSAKNTGELFF